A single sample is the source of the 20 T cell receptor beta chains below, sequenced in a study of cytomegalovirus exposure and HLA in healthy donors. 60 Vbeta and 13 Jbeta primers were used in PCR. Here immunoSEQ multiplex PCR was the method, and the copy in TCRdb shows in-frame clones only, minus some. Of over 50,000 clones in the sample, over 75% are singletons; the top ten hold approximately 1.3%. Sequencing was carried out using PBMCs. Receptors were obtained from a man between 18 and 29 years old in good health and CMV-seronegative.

CDR3 nucleotides: TGTGCCAGCAGCTTTAATATGGGTGGACAGAACAATGAAAAACTGTTTTTT. Amino acids: CASSFNMGGQNNEKLFF. V is TRBV7-9 and J is TRBJ1-4; a possible D gene is TRBD1 (6 bases). This CDR3 spans 17 amino acids. The ends were cut back, 3 bases at V and 5 bases at J, with 19 bases in the middle. CDR1 and CDR2 from the germline V gene are SEHNR and FQNEAQ (reference sequence).

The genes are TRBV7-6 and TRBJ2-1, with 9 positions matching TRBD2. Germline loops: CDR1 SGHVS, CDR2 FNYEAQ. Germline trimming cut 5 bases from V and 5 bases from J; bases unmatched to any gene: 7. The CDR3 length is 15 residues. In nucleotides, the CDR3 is TGTGCCAGCAGCGAGCCAGCGGGGGGAAACAATGAGCAGTTCTTC. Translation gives CASSEPAGGNNEQFF.

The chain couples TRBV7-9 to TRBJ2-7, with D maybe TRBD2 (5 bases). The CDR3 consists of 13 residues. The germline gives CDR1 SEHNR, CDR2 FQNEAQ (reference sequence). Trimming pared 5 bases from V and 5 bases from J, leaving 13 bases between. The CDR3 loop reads CASSIGGGNEQYF. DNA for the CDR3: TGTGCCAGCAGCATAGGTGGAGGTAACGAGCAGTACTTC. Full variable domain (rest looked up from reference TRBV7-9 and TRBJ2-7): DTGVSQNPRHKITKRGQNVTFRCDPISEHNRLYWYRQTLGQGPEFLTYFQNEAQLEKSRLLSDRFSAERPKGSFSTLEIQRTEQGDSAMYLCASSIGGGNEQYFGPGTRLTVT.

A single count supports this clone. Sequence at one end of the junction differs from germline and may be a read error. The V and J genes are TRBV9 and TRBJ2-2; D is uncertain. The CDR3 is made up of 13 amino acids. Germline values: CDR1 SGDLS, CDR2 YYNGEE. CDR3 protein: CASSAAKTGELFF. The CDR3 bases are TGTGCCAGCAGCGCTGCGAAAACCGGGGAGCTGTTTTTT.

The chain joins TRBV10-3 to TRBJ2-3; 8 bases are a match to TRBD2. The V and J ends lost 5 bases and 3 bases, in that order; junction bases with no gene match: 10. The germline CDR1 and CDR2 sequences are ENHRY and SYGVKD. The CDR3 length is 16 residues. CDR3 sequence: CAISPLRGGETDTQYF. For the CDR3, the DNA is TGTGCCATCAGTCCCTTACGGGGGGGCGAGACAGATACGCAGTATTTT.

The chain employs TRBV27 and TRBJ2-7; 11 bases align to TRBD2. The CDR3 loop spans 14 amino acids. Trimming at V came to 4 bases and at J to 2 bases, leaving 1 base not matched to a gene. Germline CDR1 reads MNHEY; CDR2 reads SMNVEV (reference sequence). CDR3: CASSSGLAAYEQYF. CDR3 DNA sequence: TGTGCCAGCAGTTCGGGACTAGCGGCCTACGAGCAGTACTTC.

CDR3 in amino acids: CASSPQGAGEQYF. In DNA, the CDR3 is TGTGCCAGCAGCCCCCAGGGGGCAGGCGAGCAGTACTTC. The V gene is TRBV5-6, the J gene TRBJ2-7; TRBD1 aligns across 8 bases. V was pared by 4 bases and J by 6 bases, with 6 bases of the junction left unmatched. CDR1 and CDR2 (germline): SGHDT, YYEEEE. The CDR3 spans 13 residues.

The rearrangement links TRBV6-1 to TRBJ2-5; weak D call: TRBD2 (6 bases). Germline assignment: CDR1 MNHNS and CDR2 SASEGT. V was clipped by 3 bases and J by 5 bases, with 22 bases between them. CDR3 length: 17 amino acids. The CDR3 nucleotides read TGTGCCAGCAGTGACAACTTCAACCGGGACTCACATGAGACCCAGTACTTC. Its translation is CASSDNFNRDSHETQYF.

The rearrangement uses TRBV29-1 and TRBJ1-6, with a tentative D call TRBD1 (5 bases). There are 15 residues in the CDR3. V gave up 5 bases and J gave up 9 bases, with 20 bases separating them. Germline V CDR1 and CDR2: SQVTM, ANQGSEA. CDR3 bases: TGCAGCGTTAAGAACTCAGGGTCACTGTCTTCACCCCTCCACTTT. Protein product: CSVKNSGSLSSPLHF.

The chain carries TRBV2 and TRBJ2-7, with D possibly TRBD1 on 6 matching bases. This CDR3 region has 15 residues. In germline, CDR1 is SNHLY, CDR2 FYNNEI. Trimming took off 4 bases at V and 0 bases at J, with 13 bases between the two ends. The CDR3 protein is CASSAGQTSSYEQYF. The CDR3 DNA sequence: TGTGCCAGCAGTGCCGGACAGACATCCTCCTACGAGCAGTACTTC.

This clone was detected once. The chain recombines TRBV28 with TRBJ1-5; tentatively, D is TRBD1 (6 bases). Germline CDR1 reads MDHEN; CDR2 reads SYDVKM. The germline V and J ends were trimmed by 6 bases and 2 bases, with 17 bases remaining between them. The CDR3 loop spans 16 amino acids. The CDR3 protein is CASSSPGEGGNQPQHF. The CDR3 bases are TGTGCCAGCAGCTCGCCCGGTGAGGGGGGCAATCAGCCCCAGCATTTT.

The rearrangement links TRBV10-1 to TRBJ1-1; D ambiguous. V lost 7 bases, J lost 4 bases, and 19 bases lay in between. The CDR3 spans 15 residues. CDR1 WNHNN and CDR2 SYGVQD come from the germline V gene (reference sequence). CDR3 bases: TGCGCCAGCAAATCGACTAGGCCCTACGGCACTGAAGCTTTCTTT. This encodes CASKSTRPYGTEAFF.

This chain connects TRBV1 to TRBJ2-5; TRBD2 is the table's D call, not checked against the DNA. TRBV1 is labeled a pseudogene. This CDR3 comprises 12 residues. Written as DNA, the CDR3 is TGCACCAGCAGGACTGGAGAAGAGACCCAGTACTTC. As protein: CTSRTGEETQYF.

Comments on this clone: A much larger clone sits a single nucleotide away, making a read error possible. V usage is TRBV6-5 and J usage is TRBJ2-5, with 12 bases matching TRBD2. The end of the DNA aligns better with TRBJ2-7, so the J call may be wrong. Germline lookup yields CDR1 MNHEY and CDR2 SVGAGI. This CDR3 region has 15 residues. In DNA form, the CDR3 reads TGTGCCAGCAGTTACTCGACTAGCGGGGGCTACGAGCAGTACTTC. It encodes CASSYSTSGGYEQYF.

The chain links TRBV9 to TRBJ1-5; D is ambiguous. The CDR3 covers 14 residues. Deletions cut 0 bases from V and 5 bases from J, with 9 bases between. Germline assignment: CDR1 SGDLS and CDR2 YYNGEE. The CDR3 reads CASSVDEGDQPQHF. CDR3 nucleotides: TGTGCCAGCAGCGTAGATGAGGGAGATCAGCCCCAGCATTTT.

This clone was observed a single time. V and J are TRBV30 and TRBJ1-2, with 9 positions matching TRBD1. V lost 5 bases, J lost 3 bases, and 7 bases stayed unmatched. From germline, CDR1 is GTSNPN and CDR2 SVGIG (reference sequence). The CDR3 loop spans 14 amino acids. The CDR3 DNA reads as TGTGCCTGGGGTAGGGACAGGGAGGACTATGGCTACACCTTC. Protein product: CAWGRDREDYGYTF.

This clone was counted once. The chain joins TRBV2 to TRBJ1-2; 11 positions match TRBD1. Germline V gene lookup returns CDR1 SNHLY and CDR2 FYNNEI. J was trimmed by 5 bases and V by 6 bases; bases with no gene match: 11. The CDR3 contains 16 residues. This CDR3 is CASRGEGQGVRYGYTF. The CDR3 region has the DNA TGTGCCAGCAGAGGCGAGGGACAGGGGGTTCGGTATGGCTACACCTTC.

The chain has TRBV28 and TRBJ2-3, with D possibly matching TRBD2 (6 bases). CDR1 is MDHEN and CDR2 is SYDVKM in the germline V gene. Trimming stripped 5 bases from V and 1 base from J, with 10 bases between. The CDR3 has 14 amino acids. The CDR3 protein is CASSGTVRTDTQYF. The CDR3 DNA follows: TGTGCCAGCAGTGGGACTGTACGCACAGATACGCAGTATTTT.

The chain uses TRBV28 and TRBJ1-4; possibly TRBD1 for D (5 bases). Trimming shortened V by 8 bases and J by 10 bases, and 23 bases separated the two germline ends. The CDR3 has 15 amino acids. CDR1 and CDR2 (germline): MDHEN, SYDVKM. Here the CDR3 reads CASRRSRGYSAKLFF. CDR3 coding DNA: TGTGCCAGCCGTAGGTCACGGGGGTATTCGGCAAAACTGTTTTTT.

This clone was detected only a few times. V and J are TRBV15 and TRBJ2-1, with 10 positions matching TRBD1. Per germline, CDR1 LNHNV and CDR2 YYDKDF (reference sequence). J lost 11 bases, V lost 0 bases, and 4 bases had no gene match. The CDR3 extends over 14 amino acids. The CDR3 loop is CATSREGQGGQQFF. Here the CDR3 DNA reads TGTGCCACCAGCAGAGAAGGACAGGGGGGCCAGCAGTTCTTC.